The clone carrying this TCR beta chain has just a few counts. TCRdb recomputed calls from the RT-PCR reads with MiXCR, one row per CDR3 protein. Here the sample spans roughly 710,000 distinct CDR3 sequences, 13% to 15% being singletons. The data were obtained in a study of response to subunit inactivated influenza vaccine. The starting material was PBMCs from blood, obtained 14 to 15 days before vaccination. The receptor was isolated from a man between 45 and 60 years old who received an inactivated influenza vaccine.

CDR3 sequence reads: CSVRGGEADTQYF. CDR3 DNA: TGCAGCGTCCGTGGCGGGGAGGCAGATACGCAGTATTTT. The J gene is TRBJ2-3, the V gene TRBV29-1; TRBD2 is a possible D gene (6 bases). The germline CDR1 and CDR2 sequences are SQVTM and ANQGSEA. The V gene lost 6 bases and the J gene lost 4 bases, with 14 bases spanning the gap. This CDR3 is built from 13 residues.